The next 3 T cell receptor beta chains were all read from a single sample in a study of shared clonotypes between healthy human individuals. As defined, naive CD8 cells were CD45RO-negative and positively selected for CCR7, with terminally differentiated effector memory CD45RA+ cells excluded. TCRdb's copy holds only in-frame clones and misses some; the assay was immunoSEQ multiplex PCR. The table lists around 620,000 clones, approximately 95% of them singletons. Sequenced material: naive CD8+ T cells sorted from blood. The receptors were gathered from a woman under 40 in good health.

This chain links TRBV2 with TRBJ1-1, with 8 bases lining up with TRBD1. This CDR3 has 14 residues. Trimming took 5 bases from V and 4 from J; bases not matched to a gene: 6. Germline V gene data show CDR1 as SNHLY and CDR2 as FYNNEI. In nucleotides, the CDR3 is TGTGCCAGCAGTTTGACAGGGGCTGGCACTGAAGCTTTCTTT. Residues: CASSLTGAGTEAFF.

Comment on this clone: Other DNA sequences of this sample code for an identical CDR3. The gene calls are TRBV9 and TRBJ1-1; D ambiguous. This CDR3 has 15 amino acids. V gave up 0 bases and J gave up 0 bases, with 9 bases separating them. CDR1 and CDR2 from the germline V gene are SGDLS and YYNGEE. CDR3 loop: CASSVDPGLNTEAFF. Written as DNA, the CDR3 is TGTGCCAGCAGCGTAGACCCTGGACTGAACACTGAAGCTTTCTTT.

This sequence joins TRBV29-1 and TRBJ2-7; TRBD2 might be the D (5 bases). The length of the CDR3 is 13 residues. Per germline, CDR1 SQVTM and CDR2 ANQGSEA. V lost 5 bases and J 3 bases, leaving 14 bases between the germline ends. The DNA of the CDR3 is TGCAGCGTTTTAAGCGGTACTAACTACGAGCAGTACTTC. Residues: CSVLSGTNYEQYF.